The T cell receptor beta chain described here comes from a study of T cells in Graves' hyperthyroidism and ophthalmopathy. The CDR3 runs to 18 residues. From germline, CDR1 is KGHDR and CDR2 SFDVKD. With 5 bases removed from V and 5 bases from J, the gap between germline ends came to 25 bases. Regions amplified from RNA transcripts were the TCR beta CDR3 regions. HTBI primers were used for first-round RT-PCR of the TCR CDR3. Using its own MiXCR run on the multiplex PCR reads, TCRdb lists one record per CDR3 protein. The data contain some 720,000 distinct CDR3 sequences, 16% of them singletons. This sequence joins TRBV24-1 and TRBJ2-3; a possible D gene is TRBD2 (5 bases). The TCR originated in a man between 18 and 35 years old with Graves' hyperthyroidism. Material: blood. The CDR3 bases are TGTGCCACCAGTGGCCCTTCCCCCTTGACGAAGAGGGTAGATACGCAGTATTTT. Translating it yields CATSGPSPLTKRVDTQYF.